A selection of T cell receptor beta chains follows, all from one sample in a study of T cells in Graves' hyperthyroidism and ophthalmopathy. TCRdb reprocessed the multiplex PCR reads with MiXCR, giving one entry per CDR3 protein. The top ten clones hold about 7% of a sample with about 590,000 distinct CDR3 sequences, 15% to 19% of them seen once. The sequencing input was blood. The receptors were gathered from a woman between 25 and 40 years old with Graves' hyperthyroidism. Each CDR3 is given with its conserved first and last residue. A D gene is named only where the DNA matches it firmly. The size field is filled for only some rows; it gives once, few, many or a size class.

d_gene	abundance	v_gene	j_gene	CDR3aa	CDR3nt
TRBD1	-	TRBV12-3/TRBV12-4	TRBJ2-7	CASSKSGQGPYEQYF	TGTGCCAGCAGCAAATCGGGACAGGGTCCCTACGAGCAGTACTTC
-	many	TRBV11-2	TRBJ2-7	CASSPTTLSYEQYF	TGTGCCAGCAGCCCTACTACGCTCTCCTACGAGCAGTACTTC
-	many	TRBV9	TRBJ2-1	CASSARNEQFF	TGTGCCAGCAGCGCCCGCAATGAGCAGTTCTTC
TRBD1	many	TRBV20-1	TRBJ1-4	CTCRDSNEKLFF	TGCACCTGCCGGGACAGTAATGAAAAACTGTTTTTT
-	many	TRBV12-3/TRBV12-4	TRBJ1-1	CASRARGMNTEAFF	TGTGCCAGCAGGGCCAGGGGCATGAACACTGAAGCTTTCTTT
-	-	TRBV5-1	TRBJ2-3	CASSSRGGPTDTQYF	TGCGCCAGCAGCTCTAGGGGGGGGCCCACAGATACGCAGTATTTT
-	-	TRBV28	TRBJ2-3	CASSPTVPDTQYF	TGTGCCAGCAGTCCCACAGTTCCAGATACGCAGTATTTT
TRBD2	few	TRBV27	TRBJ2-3	CASSSRGLAGGQYF	TGTGCCAGCAGTTCCAGGGGACTAGCGGGAGGGCAGTATTTT
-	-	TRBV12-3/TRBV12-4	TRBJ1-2	CASTLGYGYTF	TGTGCCAGCACTCTAGGCTATGGCTACACCTTC
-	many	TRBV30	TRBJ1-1	CACGLTNTEAFF	TGTGCCTGCGGACTGACGAACACTGAAGCTTTCTTT
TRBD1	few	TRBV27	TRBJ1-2	CASTSRQGRYGYTF	TGTGCCAGCACCTCTCGACAGGGCCGATATGGCTACACCTTC
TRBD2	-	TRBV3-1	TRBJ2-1	CASSPGSSGGNEQFF	TGTGCCAGCAGCCCCGGGTCCAGCGGGGGAAATGAGCAGTTCTTC
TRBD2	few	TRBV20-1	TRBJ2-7	CSARASGLAYEQYF	TGCAGTGCTAGGGCTAGCGGTCTTGCCTACGAGCAGTACTTC
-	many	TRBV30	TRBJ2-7	CAWSGGRGNTYEQYF	TGTGCCTGGAGTGGAGGACGGGGAAATACCTACGAGCAGTACTTC